This T cell receptor (beta chain) was observed in a study of blood T cell repertoires in COVID-19. Looking at the study overall: The United States, Italy and Spain were the sources of the acute and convalescent COVID-19 samples. T cells, B-cell-depleted T cells, or PBMCs provided the cDNA or gDNA that served as material.

Authors' processing steps: Reference gene primer amplification in the assay estimated nucleated cell counts. Assay used: immunoSEQ multiplex PCR; TCRdb lists only in-frame clones, some missing. Clone size and V and J calls were adopted from that table, with D and trimming inferred from the DNA. The repertoire holds about 180,000 clones, with about 85% as singletons. CDR1 and CDR2 (germline): KGHSH, LQKENI. V was clipped by 3 bases and J by 4 bases, with 9 bases between them. CDR3 length equals 13 residues. V is TRBV18 and J is TRBJ2-5, with D possibly TRBD2 on 6 matching bases. Sequencing was done on a sample of peripheral blood. This TCR was sampled from a woman at least 80 years old with acute or convalescent COVID-19. This CDR3 reads CASSPEGRETQYF. CDR3 coding DNA: TGTGCCAGCTCACCGGAGGGGAGAGAGACCCAGTACTTC.